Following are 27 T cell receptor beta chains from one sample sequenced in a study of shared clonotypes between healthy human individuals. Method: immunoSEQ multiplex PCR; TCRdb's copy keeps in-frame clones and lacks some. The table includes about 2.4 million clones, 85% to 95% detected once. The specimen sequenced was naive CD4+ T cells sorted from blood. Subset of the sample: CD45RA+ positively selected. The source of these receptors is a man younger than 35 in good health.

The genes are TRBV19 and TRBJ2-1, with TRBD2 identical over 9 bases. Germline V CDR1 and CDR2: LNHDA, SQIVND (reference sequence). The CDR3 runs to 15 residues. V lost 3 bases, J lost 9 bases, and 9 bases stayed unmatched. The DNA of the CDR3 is TGTGCCAGTAGTATCGGGGCGGGAGGGGCCGGTGAGCAGTTCTTC. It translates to CASSIGAGGAGEQFF.

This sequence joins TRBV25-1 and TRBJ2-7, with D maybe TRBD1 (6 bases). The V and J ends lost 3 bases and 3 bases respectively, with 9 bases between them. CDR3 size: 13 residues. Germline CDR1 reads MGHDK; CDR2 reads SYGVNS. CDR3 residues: CASSEGAVYEQYF. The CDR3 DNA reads TGTGCCAGCAGTGAGGGGGCAGTCTACGAGCAGTACTTC.

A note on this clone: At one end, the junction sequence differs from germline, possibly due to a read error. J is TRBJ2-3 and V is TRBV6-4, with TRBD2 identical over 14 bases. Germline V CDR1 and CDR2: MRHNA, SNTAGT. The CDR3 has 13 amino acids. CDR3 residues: CAGRLAGGIGQYF. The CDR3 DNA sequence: TGTGCCGGCAGACTAGCGGGGGGGATAGGGCAGTATTTT.

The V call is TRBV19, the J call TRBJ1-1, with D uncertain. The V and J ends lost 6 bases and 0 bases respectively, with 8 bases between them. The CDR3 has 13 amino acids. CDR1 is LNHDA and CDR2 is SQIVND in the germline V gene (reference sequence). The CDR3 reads CASSGRLNTEAFF. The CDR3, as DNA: TGTGCCAGTAGCGGCAGGTTGAACACTGAAGCTTTCTTT.

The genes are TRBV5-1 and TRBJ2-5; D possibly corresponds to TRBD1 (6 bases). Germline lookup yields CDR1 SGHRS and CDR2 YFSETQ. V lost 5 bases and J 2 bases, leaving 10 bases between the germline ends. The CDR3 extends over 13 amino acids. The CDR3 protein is CASSGQGQETQYF. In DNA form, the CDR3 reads TGCGCCAGCAGTGGGCAGGGGCAAGAGACCCAGTACTTC.

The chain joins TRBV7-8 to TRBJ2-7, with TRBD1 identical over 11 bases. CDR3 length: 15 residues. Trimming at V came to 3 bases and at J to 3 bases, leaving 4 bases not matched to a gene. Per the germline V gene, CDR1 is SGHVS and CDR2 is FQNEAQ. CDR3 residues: CASSFGGTGGYEQYF. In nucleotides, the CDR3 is TGTGCCAGCAGCTTTGGGGGGACAGGGGGCTACGAGCAGTACTTC.

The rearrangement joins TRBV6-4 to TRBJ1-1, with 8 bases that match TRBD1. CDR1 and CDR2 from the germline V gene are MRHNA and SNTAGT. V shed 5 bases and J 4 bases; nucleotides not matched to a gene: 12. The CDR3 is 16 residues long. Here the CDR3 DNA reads TGTGCCAGCAGTACAAGGGACAGGCCGCGAGTCACTGAAGCTTTCTTT. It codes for CASSTRDRPRVTEAFF.

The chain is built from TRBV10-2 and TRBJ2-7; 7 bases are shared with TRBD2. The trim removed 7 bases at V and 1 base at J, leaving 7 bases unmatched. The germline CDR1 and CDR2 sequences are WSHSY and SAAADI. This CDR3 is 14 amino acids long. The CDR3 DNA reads TGCGCCAGCAAAATAGCGGGTTTTTCCTACGAGCAGTACTTC. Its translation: CASKIAGFSYEQYF.

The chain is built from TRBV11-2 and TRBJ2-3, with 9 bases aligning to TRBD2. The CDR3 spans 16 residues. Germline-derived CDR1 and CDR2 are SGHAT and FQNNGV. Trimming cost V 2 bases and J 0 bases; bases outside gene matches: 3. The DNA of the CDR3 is TGTGCCAGCAGCTTAAGCCTAGCGGGGAGCACAGATACGCAGTATTTT. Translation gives CASSLSLAGSTDTQYF.

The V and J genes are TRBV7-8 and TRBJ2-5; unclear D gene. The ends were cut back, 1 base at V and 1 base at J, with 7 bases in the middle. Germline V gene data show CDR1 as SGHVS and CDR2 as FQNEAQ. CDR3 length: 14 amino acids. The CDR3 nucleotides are TGTGCCAGCAGCTTAGGGGGATTCCAAGAGACCCAGTACTTC. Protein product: CASSLGGFQETQYF.

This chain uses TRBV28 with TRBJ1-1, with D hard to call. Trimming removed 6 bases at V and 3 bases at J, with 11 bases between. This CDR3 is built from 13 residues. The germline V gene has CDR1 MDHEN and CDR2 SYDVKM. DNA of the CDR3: TGTGCCAGCAGAACATATCAGGACACTGAAGCTTTCTTT. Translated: CASRTYQDTEAFF.

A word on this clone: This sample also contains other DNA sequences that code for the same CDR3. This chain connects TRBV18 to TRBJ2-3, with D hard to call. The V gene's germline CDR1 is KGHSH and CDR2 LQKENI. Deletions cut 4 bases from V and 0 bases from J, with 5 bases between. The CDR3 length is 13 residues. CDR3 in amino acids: CASSLTSTDTQYF. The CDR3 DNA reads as TGTGCCAGCTCACTTACTAGCACAGATACGCAGTATTTT.

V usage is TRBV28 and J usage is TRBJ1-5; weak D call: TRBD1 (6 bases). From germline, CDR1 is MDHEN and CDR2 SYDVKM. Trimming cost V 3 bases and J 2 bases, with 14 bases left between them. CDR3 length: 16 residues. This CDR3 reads CASSLGGRAGNQPQHF. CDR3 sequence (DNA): TGTGCCAGCAGTTTGGGGGGCAGGGCGGGCAATCAGCCCCAGCATTTT.

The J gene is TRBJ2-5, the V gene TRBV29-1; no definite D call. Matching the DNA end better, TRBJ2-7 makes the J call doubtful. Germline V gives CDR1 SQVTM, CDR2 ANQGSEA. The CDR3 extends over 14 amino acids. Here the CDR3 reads CSVEAGPSSYEQYF. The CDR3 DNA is TGCAGCGTTGAGGCAGGCCCGAGCTCCTACGAGCAGTACTTC.

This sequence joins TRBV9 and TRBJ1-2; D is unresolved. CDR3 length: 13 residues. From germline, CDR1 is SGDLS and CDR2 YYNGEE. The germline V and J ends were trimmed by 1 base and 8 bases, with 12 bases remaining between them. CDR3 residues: CASSVLDKAGYTF. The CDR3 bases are TGTGCCAGCAGCGTACTGGATAAGGCGGGCTACACCTTC.

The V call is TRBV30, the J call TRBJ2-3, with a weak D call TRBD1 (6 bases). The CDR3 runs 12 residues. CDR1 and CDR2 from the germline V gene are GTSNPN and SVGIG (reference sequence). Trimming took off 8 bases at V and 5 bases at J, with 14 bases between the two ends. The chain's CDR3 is CAGAPGEDTQYF. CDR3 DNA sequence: TGTGCCGGCGCCCCAGGGGAAGATACGCAGTATTTT. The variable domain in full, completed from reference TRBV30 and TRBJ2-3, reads SQTIHQWPATLVQPVGSPLSLECTVEGTSNPNLYWYRQAAGRGLQLLFYSVGIGQISSEVPQNLSASRPQDRQFILSSKKLLLSDSGFYLCAGAPGEDTQYFGPGTRLTVL.

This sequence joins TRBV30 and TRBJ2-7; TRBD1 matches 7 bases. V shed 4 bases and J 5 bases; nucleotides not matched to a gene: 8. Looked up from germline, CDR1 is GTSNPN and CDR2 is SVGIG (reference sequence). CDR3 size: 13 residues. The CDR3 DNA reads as TGTGCCTGGACCGGACAGGTTCTGGACGAGCAGTACTTC. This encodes CAWTGQVLDEQYF.

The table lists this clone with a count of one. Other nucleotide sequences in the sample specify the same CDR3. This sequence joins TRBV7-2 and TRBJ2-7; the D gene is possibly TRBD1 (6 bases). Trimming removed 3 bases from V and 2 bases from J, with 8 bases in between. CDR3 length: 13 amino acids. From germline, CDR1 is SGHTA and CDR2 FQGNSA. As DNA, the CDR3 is TGTGCCAGCAGCTTCTCAGGGGCCTACGAGCAGTACTTC. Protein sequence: CASSFSGAYEQYF.

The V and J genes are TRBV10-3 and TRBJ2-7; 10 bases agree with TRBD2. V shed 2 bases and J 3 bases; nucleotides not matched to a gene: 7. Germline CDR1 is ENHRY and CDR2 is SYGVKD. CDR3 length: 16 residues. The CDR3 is CAISEVLAGPLYEQYF. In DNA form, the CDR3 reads TGTGCCATCAGTGAGGTACTAGCGGGGCCCCTCTACGAGCAGTACTTC.

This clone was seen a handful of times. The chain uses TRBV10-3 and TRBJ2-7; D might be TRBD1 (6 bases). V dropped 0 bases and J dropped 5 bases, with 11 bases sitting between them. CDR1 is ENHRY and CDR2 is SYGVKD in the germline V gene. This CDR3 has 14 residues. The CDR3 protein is CAISESRGMDEQYF. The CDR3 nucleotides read TGTGCCATCAGTGAGTCGAGGGGGATGGACGAGCAGTACTTC.

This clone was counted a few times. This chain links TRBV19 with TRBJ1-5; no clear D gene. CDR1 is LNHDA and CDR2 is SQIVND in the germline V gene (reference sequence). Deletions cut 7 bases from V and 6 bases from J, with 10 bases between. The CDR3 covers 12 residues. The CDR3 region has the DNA TGTGCCAGTAAATTTGGGGTTCAGCCCCAGCATTTT. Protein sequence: CASKFGVQPQHF.

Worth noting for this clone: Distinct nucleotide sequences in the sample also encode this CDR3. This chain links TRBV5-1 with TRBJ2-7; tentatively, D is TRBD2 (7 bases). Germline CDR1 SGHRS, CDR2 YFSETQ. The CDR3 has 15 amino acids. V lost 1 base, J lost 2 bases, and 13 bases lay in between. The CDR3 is CASSLQAGAPYEQYF. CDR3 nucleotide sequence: TGCGCCAGCAGCTTGCAGGCGGGGGCCCCCTACGAGCAGTACTTC. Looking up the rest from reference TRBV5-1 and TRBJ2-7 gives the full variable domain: KAGVTQTPRYLIKTRGQQVTLSCSPISGHRSVSWYQQTPGQGLQFLFEYFSETQRNKGNFPGRFSGRQFSNSRSEMNVSTLELGDSALYLCASSLQAGAPYEQYFGPGTRLTVT.

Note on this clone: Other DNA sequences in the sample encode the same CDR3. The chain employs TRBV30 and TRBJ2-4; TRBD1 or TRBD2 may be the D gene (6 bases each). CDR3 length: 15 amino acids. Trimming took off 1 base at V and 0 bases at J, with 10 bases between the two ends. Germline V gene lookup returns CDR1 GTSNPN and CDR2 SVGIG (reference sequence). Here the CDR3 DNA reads TGTGCCTGGAGTGGAGGGGGGTTAGCCAAAAACATTCAGTACTTC. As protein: CAWSGGGLAKNIQYF.

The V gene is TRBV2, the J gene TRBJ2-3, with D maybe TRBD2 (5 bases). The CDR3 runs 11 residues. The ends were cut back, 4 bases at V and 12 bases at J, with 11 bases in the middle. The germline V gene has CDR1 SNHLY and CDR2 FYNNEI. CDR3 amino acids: CASSAFGVQYF. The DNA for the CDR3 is TGTGCCAGCAGTGCATTCGGGGTACAGTATTTT.

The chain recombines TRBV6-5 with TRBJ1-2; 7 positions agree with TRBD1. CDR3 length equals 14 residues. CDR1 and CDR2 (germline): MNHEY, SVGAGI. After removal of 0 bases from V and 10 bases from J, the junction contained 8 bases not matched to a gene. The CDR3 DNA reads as TGTGCCAGCAGTTACTCGACAGGGAGTGATATCTACACCTTC. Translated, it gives CASSYSTGSDIYTF.

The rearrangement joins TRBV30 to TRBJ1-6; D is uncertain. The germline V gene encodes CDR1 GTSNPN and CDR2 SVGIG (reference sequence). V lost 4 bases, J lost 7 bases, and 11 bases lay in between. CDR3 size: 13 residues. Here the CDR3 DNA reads TGTGCCTGGAATCTAGGGCTAAATTCACCCCTCCACTTT. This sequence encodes CAWNLGLNSPLHF.

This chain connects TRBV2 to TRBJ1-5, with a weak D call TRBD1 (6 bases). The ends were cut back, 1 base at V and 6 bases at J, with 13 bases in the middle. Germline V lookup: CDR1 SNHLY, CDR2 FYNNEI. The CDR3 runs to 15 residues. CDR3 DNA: TGTGCCAGCAGTGAAGGGTTGGGGGCAGGTCAGCCCCAGCATTTT. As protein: CASSEGLGAGQPQHF.